These 15 T cell receptor beta chains originate from one sample sequenced in a study of post-analysis software for immune sequencing data (dated by TCRdb to 2013 to 2016). The study at large found these results: Patients showed significantly higher frequencies than controls for a handful of TRBV segments, among them TRBV5-6, TRBV5-1 and TRBV20-1.

These receptors' antigens are unknown. Library construction relied on PCR. Sequencing instrument: Illumina HiSeq 2500. To reduce PCR and sequencing biases, unique molecular identifiers were built into the TCR beta cDNA libraries. In TCRdb, the public reads were trimmed at Q25 with fastp and aligned with MiXCR, with productive beta chains retained. Duplicate CDR3 protein sequences are folded into a single record with the most common DNA and genes. Within this sample are about 540,000 distinct CDR3 sequences, with around 31% of them counted one time only. The ten largest clonotypes hold about 5.6% of the sample. Sequencing was performed on blood. The receptors were sampled from a girl aged 2-17 years with multiple sclerosis.

This sequence joins TRBV5-1 and TRBJ2-3; no definite D call. Germline loops: CDR1 SGHRS, CDR2 YFSETQ. CDR3 size: 16 residues. Trimming cost V 4 bases and J 1 base, with 16 bases left between them. CDR3 nucleotide sequence: TGCGCCAGCAGCGCTGGGGTTTTGTCACGCACAGATACGCAGTATTTT. It encodes CASSAGVLSRTDTQYF. Drawing the rest from reference TRBV5-1 and TRBJ2-3, the complete variable domain is KAGVTQTPRYLIKTRGQQVTLSCSPISGHRSVSWYQQTPGQGLQFLFEYFSETQRNKGNFPGRFSGRQFSNSRSEMNVSTLELGDSALYLCASSAGVLSRTDTQYFGPGTRLTVL.

This clonotype showed up just a few times. DNA for the CDR3: TGCAGCGTTGGGGGTCAGCAGGAGCCCCAGCATTTT. The encoded protein is CSVGGQQEPQHF. The chain joins TRBV29-1 to TRBJ1-5, with no clear D. The CDR3 has 12 residues. The germline V gene encodes CDR1 SQVTM and CDR2 ANQGSEA. Trimming took off 4 bases at V and 8 bases at J, with 12 bases between the two ends.

This clonotype was seen a few times. This chain uses TRBV5-6 with TRBJ2-5; D is possibly TRBD2 (7 bases). The CDR3 covers 16 residues. V was cut by 2 bases and J by 5 bases, with 19 bases left in between. Germline CDR1 is SGHDT and CDR2 is YYEEEE. Here the CDR3 reads CASSFPRGGGSETQYF. DNA for the CDR3: TGTGCCAGCAGCTTCCCTCGGGGCGGGGGCTCGGAGACCCAGTACTTC.

The genes are TRBV10-3 and TRBJ2-1, with TRBD2 matching over 7 bases. The germline V gene has CDR1 ENHRY and CDR2 SYGVKD. This CDR3 spans 14 amino acids. V lost 6 bases, J lost 3 bases, and 5 bases stayed unmatched. CDR3 protein: CAISPAGSYNEQFF. CDR3 in DNA: TGTGCCATCAGCCCAGCGGGGAGCTACAATGAGCAGTTCTTC.

DNA for the CDR3: TGTGCCACCAGCAGAGATCGAGGGTACGGTCAGCCCCAGCATTTT. Its protein product is CATSRDRGYGQPQHF. This chain links TRBV15 with TRBJ1-5; D is uncertain. The CDR3 consists of 15 residues. The ends were cut back, 0 bases at V and 6 bases at J, with 12 bases in the middle. Looked up from germline, CDR1 is LNHNV and CDR2 is YYDKDF (reference sequence). The variable domain in full, completed from reference TRBV15 and TRBJ1-5, reads DAMVIQNPRYQVTQFGKPVTLSCSQTLNHNVMYWYQQKSSQAPKLLFHYYDKDFNNEADTPDNFQSRRPNTSFCFLDIRSPGLGDTAMYLCATSRDRGYGQPQHFGDGTRLSIL.

This clonotype turned up a few times. V is TRBV18 and J is TRBJ2-5; TRBD2 matches 12 bases. Germline lookup yields CDR1 KGHSH and CDR2 LQKENI. V shed 3 bases, J shed 2 bases, and the junction held 4 bases outside the gene matches. The CDR3 spans 16 residues. The CDR3 reads CASSPTSGGEQETQYF. In nucleotides, the CDR3 is TGTGCCAGCTCACCGACTAGCGGGGGAGAACAAGAGACCCAGTACTTC.

There are a few counts of this clonotype. The V gene is TRBV24-1, the J gene TRBJ2-1; D not certain. In germline, CDR1 is KGHDR, CDR2 SFDVKD. The length of the CDR3 is 11 residues. The V and J ends lost 0 bases and 9 bases respectively, with 2 bases between them. This CDR3 is CATSDLREQFF. CDR3 DNA sequence: TGTGCCACCAGTGATTTGCGTGAGCAGTTCTTC.

This clonotype was recorded only once. This chain links TRBV20-1 with TRBJ1-5; D call uncertain. V was pared by 2 bases and J by 4 bases, with 6 bases between. The CDR3 contains 12 residues. Germline CDR1 and CDR2: DFQATT and SNEGSKA (reference sequence). In nucleotides, the CDR3 is TGCAGTGCTAGAAGACGGAATCAGCCCCAGCATTTT. Protein sequence: CSARRRNQPQHF.

The V call is TRBV5-1, the J call TRBJ2-2; no clear D gene. Trimming shortened V by 4 bases and J by 5 bases, and 12 bases separated the two germline ends. Germline V gives CDR1 SGHRS, CDR2 YFSETQ. The CDR3 has 14 residues. The CDR3 reads CASSQTARTGELFF. The CDR3 nucleotides read TGCGCCAGCAGCCAAACCGCCAGGACCGGGGAGCTGTTTTTT.

This clonotype was counted only a few times. V and J are TRBV18 and TRBJ2-1; 9 positions match TRBD1. The germline V gene encodes CDR1 KGHSH and CDR2 LQKENI. The ends lost 3 bases at V and 1 base at J; junction bases unmatched: 10. The CDR3 has 18 residues. The CDR3 sequence: CASSPSGPGQGSYNEQFF. CDR3 coding DNA: TGTGCCAGCTCACCCTCGGGTCCGGGACAGGGTTCCTACAATGAGCAGTTCTTC. Full variable domain (rest looked up from reference TRBV18 and TRBJ2-1): NAGVMQNPRHLVRRRGQEARLRCSPMKGHSHVYWYRQLPEEGLKFMVYLQKENIIDESGMPKERFSAEFPKEGPSILRIQQVVRGDSAAYFCASSPSGPGQGSYNEQFFGPGTRLTVL.

The rearrangement links TRBV29-1 to TRBJ2-7; 10 bases agree with TRBD1. Germline CDR1 SQVTM, CDR2 ANQGSEA. This CDR3 spans 13 amino acids. J was trimmed by 5 bases and V by 6 bases; bases with no gene match: 7. The CDR3 nucleotides read TGCAGCGTAGGACAGGGGGGGATCGACGAGCAGTACTTC. It encodes CSVGQGGIDEQYF.

This clonotype turned up a few times. The chain has TRBV7-9 and TRBJ1-6; 9 positions agree with TRBD1. The CDR3 consists of 17 residues. The germline CDR1 and CDR2 sequences are SEHNR and FQNEAQ (reference sequence). The J segment lost 13 bases and the V segment lost 1 base, leaving 14 bases of the junction unmatched. The CDR3 reads CASSLGRAGTGLSPLHF. CDR3 DNA sequence: TGTGCCAGCAGCTTAGGTCGGGCCGGGACAGGGCTATCGCCCCTCCACTTT.

The chain couples TRBV9 to TRBJ2-7; possibly TRBD2 for D (5 bases). Gene TRBJ2-5 matches the end of the DNA better, so the J call may be wrong. The germline CDR1 and CDR2 sequences are SGDLS and YYNGEE. This CDR3 is built from 16 residues. CDR3 amino acids: CASSVKPIVGGETQYF. CDR3 in DNA: TGTGCCAGCAGCGTAAAGCCAATAGTAGGAGGAGAGACCCAGTACTTC.

V usage is TRBV7-9 and J usage is TRBJ2-6; D unresolved. The germline CDR1 and CDR2 sequences are SEHNR and FQNEAQ (reference sequence). Trimming took 0 bases from V and 2 from J, leaving 11 bases between them. The length of the CDR3 is 17 residues. This CDR3 reads CASSLALPGTGANVLTF. CDR3 DNA: TGTGCCAGCAGCTTAGCGCTTCCTGGGACTGGGGCCAACGTCCTGACTTTC.

The chain combines TRBV12-3 or TRBV12-4 with TRBJ2-3; D unresolved. The ends were cut back, 5 bases at V and 15 bases at J, with 24 bases in the middle. The CDR3 has 14 amino acids. The CDR3 spells CASSRTVTTDTEYF. The CDR3 coding sequence is TGTGCCAGCAGTCGCACAGTTACCACAGATACGGAATATTTT.